The rows below give T cell receptor beta chains drawn from one sample of a study of T cell responses to AZD1222 COVID-19 vaccine. Measured with immunoSEQ multiplex PCR; TCRdb has only the in-frame clones, and not every one. Here the sample spans 120,000 to 150,000 clones, 75% to 90% being singletons. This specimen consisted of peripheral blood, obtained on day 0 of MenACWY control vaccination. These TCRs come from an adult in good health. The CDR3 runs from the conserved cysteine through the conserved F or W. D genes are given only for firm matches. Clone size is not always given. Where it is, it says once, few, many or a class for expanded clones.

V gene: TRBV20-1; D gene: .; clone size: .; J gene: TRBJ2-1; CDR3 protein: CSARWGTGEFF; CDR3 DNA: TGCAGTGCTAGATGGGGTACAGGCGAGTTCTTC
V gene: TRBV9; D gene: TRBD1; clone size: .; J gene: TRBJ2-2; CDR3 protein: CASSSGQDNTGELFF; CDR3 DNA: TGTGCCAGCAGCTCGGGACAGGATAACACCGGGGAGCTGTTTTTT
V gene: TRBV27; D gene: TRBD1; clone size: .; J gene: TRBJ1-6; CDR3 protein: CASTYKRTGLYNSPLHF; CDR3 DNA: TGTGCCAGCACCTATAAGCGGACAGGGCTCTATAATTCACCCCTCCACTTT
V gene: TRBV11-2; D gene: TRBD2; clone size: .; J gene: TRBJ2-7; CDR3 protein: CASSLDPPGGFFNEQYF; CDR3 DNA: TGTGCCAGCAGCTTAGATCCCCCCGGGGGGTTTTTCAACGAGCAGTACTTC
V gene: TRBV18; D gene: .; clone size: .; J gene: TRBJ1-1; CDR3 protein: CASSPYGGQNTEAFF; CDR3 DNA: TGTGCCAGCTCACCCTACGGGGGCCAGAACACTGAAGCTTTCTTT
V gene: TRBV15; D gene: .; clone size: once; J gene: TRBJ2-5; CDR3 protein: CATSRDRGQETQYF; CDR3 DNA: TGTGCCACCAGCAGAGATAGGGGTCAAGAGACCCAGTACTTC
V gene: TRBV27; D gene: TRBD1; clone size: .; J gene: TRBJ1-4; CDR3 protein: CASGWTGPATNEKLFF; CDR3 DNA: TGTGCCAGCGGATGGACAGGACCCGCAACTAATGAAAAACTGTTTTTT
V gene: TRBV27; D gene: .; clone size: .; J gene: TRBJ1-5; CDR3 protein: CASSLGQNNQPQHF; CDR3 DNA: TGTGCCAGCAGTTTAGGGCAGAACAATCAGCCCCAGCATTTT
V gene: TRBV28; D gene: TRBD1; clone size: few; J gene: TRBJ1-3; CDR3 protein: CASSSLGQGGNTIYF; CDR3 DNA: TGTGCCAGCAGTTCGCTGGGACAGGGAGGAAACACCATATATTTT
V gene: TRBV19; D gene: .; clone size: .; J gene: TRBJ1-5; CDR3 protein: CASTSGTRGNQPQHF; CDR3 DNA: TGTGCCAGTACCTCCGGGACCCGAGGCAATCAGCCCCAGCATTTT
V gene: TRBV3-1/TRBV3-2; D gene: TRBD1; clone size: .; J gene: TRBJ1-2; CDR3 protein: CASSQDRGARGYTF; CDR3 DNA: TGTGCCAGCAGCCAAGACAGGGGGGCACGGGGCTACACCTTC
V gene: TRBV18; D gene: .; clone size: .; J gene: TRBJ1-4; CDR3 protein: CASSRDANEKLFF; CDR3 DNA: TGTGCCAGCTCACGGGATGCTAATGAAAAACTGTTTTTT